The 7 T cell receptor beta chains below were found in one sample sequenced in a study of T-cell reconstitution after alpha-beta-depleted transplantation in children. It was with unique molecular identifiers that the TCRbeta library was prepared. MiXCR, run by TCRdb on the PCR reads, gives a single entry per CDR3 protein. Here the sample spans more than 100,000 distinct CDR3 sequences, about 23% being singletons. The sample here was PBMCs, mostly from graft donor cells, taken 180 days after TCRalphabeta/CD19-depleted stem cell transplant. Source of these receptors: a male patient between 2 and 10 years old who had a stem cell transplant for chronic granulomatous disease, so the T cells may come from the graft donor.

This clonotype was recorded at least ten times. V and J are TRBV7-9 and TRBJ2-1; D uncertain. V shed 10 bases and J shed 7 bases, with 14 bases lying between them. The CDR3 totals 12 residues. Germline values: CDR1 SEHNR, CDR2 FQNEAQ (reference sequence). The CDR3 here is CATRATRNEQFF. The DNA of the CDR3 is TGTGCCACACGGGCCACGAGGAATGAGCAGTTCTTC. Full variable domain (outside the CDR3, taken from reference TRBV7-9 and TRBJ2-1): DTGVSQNPRHKITKRGQNVTFRCDPISEHNRLYWYRQTLGQGPEFLTYFQNEAQLEKSRLLSDRFSAERPKGSFSTLEIQRTEQGDSAMYLCATRATRNEQFFGPGTRLTVL.

The chain couples TRBV7-2 to TRBJ1-1; perhaps TRBD1 as D (5 bases). This CDR3 spans 16 amino acids. Between the trimmed V and J ends, which lost 1 base and 0 bases, there was a span of 12 bases. The germline V gene encodes CDR1 SGHTA and CDR2 FQGNSA. CDR3: CASSLGLTVMNTEAFF. The CDR3 DNA sequence: TGTGCCAGCAGCTTAGGACTGACAGTGATGAACACTGAAGCTTTCTTT.

The CDR3 sequence: CASSRDLRRGAPGNTIYF. The CDR3, as DNA: TGTGCCAGCAGCAGGGACTTGCGAAGGGGTGCTCCTGGAAACACCATATATTTT. V gene TRBV5-5 combines with J gene TRBJ1-3, with D possibly being TRBD1 (5 bases). Germline V CDR1 and CDR2: SGHKS, YYEKEE (reference sequence). This CDR3 comprises 18 residues. With 4 bases removed from V and 2 bases from J, the gap between germline ends came to 22 bases.

This chain uses TRBV9 with TRBJ1-3; D is unclear. The CDR3 runs 13 residues. The V gene lost 0 bases and the J gene lost 8 bases, with 9 bases spanning the gap. Germline CDR1 SGDLS, CDR2 YYNGEE. Written as DNA, the CDR3 is TGTGCCAGCAGCGTAGATTTACCGGACACCATATATTTT. It translates to CASSVDLPDTIYF.

This clonotype was recorded a few times. The chain's CDR3 is CASSRGRYAYF. The CDR3 DNA is TGTGCCAGCAGCCGGGGACGGTATGCGTACTTC. The chain is built from TRBV28 and TRBJ2-7; D possibly matches TRBD1 or TRBD2 (5 bases each). The CDR3 runs 11 residues. Trimming shortened V by 6 bases and J by 12 bases, and 15 bases separated the two germline ends. Germline V gene lookup returns CDR1 MDHEN and CDR2 SYDVKM.

In this sample, this clonotype turned up a few times. This rearrangement joins TRBV7-2 to TRBJ1-1, with no clear D. The V end lost 1 base, the J end lost 4 bases, and 10 bases lay between the germline ends. Germline CDR1 and CDR2: SGHTA and FQGNSA. This CDR3 region has 14 residues. The CDR3 nucleotides read TGTGCCAGCAGCTTAGATCGCGGAGGCACTGAAGCTTTCTTT. This encodes CASSLDRGGTEAFF.

This chain's CDR3 is CASSTSSANTEAFF. For the CDR3, the DNA is TGCGCCAGCAGCACGAGTAGTGCGAACACTGAAGCTTTCTTT. The rearrangement joins TRBV5-1 to TRBJ1-1, with D hard to call. V dropped 4 bases and J dropped 1 base, with 11 bases sitting between them. CDR3 length: 14 residues. Per germline, CDR1 SGHRS and CDR2 YFSETQ.